The next 27 T cell receptor beta chains were all read from a single sample in a study of blood T cell repertoires in COVID-19. Produced via immunoSEQ multiplex PCR; TCRdb's table is partial and in-frame only. The sample includes 150,000 to 200,000 clones, roughly 87% of them seen just once. Source material: PBMCs or T cells enriched from blood (not recorded which). All receptors come from a woman aged 30 to 39 who had recovered from COVID-19.

The chain couples TRBV27 to TRBJ2-5; TRBD1 matches at 10 bases. The CDR3 runs to 15 residues. J lost 5 bases, V lost 4 bases, and 7 bases had no gene match. In germline, CDR1 is MNHEY, CDR2 SMNVEV (reference sequence). The DNA for the CDR3 is TGTGCCAGCAGTTCAGGAGACAGGGGGCTGGAGACCCAGTACTTC. Its protein product is CASSSGDRGLETQYF.

The rearrangement links TRBV18 to TRBJ1-5, with D tentatively TRBD1 (5 bases). The CDR3 runs to 16 residues. Germline CDR1 is KGHSH and CDR2 is LQKENI. V was pared by 1 base and J by 2 bases, with 12 bases between. The chain's CDR3 is CASSPRQGAGNQPQHF. The CDR3 region has the DNA TGTGCCAGCTCACCACGCCAAGGGGCTGGCAATCAGCCCCAGCATTTT.

The chain couples TRBV7-2 to TRBJ1-2; D not resolved. Germline V gene lookup returns CDR1 SGHTA and CDR2 FQGNSA. V lost 5 bases to trimming and J lost 4 bases, with 11 bases between them. The CDR3 runs 13 residues. The CDR3 region is CASSPAALYGYTF. Written as DNA, the CDR3 is TGTGCCAGCAGCCCAGCGGCCCTCTATGGCTACACCTTC.

This clone was found many times. This rearrangement joins TRBV7-2 to TRBJ2-1, with TRBD2 matching 7 bases. This CDR3 region has 14 residues. Trimming cost V 5 bases and J 8 bases; bases outside gene matches: 9. Germline CDR1 SGHTA, CDR2 FQGNSA. CDR3 nucleotides: TGTGCCAGCAGCCCTAGCGGAGGCTTTGATGAGCAGTTCTTC. The encoded protein is CASSPSGGFDEQFF. The full variable domain, in which reference TRBV7-2 and TRBJ2-1 provide the parts outside the CDR3, is GAGVSQSPSNKVTEKGKDVELRCDPISGHTALYWYRQSLGQGLEFLIYFQGNSAPDKSGLPSDRFSAERTGGSVSTLTIQRTQQEDSAVYLCASSPSGGFDEQFFGPGTRLTVL.

This sequence joins TRBV7-9 and TRBJ2-2; no firm D call. Germline V CDR1 and CDR2: SEHNR, FQNEAQ (reference sequence). CDR3 length: 14 residues. Between the trimmed V and J ends, which lost 5 bases and 3 bases, there was a span of 10 bases. The CDR3: CASSTAGYTGELFF. The CDR3 nucleotides are TGTGCCAGCAGCACCGCCGGGTACACCGGGGAGCTGTTTTTT.

This rearrangement joins TRBV7-9 to TRBJ1-1, with D uncertain. The V end lost 2 bases, the J end lost 0 bases, and 7 bases lay between the germline ends. The CDR3 loop spans 14 amino acids. CDR1 SEHNR and CDR2 FQNEAQ come from the germline V gene (reference sequence). The CDR3 reads CASSLPGMNTEAFF. As DNA, the CDR3 is TGTGCCAGCAGCTTACCTGGCATGAACACTGAAGCTTTCTTT. Full variable domain (missing parts from reference TRBV7-9 and TRBJ1-1): DTGVSQNPRHKITKRGQNVTFRCDPISEHNRLYWYRQTLGQGPEFLTYFQNEAQLEKSRLLSDRFSAERPKGSFSTLEIQRTEQGDSAMYLCASSLPGMNTEAFFGQGTRLTVV.

The chain employs TRBV24-1 and TRBJ1-4, with D uncertain. This CDR3 has 12 residues. The germline CDR1 and CDR2 sequences are KGHDR and SFDVKD. V lost 4 bases and J 6 bases, leaving 5 bases between the germline ends. The DNA of the CDR3 is TGTGCCACCAGTGACCCGGATGAAAAACTGTTTTTT. The encoded protein is CATSDPDEKLFF.

The rearrangement uses TRBV6-2 or TRBV6-3 and TRBJ1-5, with D possibly being TRBD1 (6 bases). The V end lost 2 bases, the J end lost 1 base, and 12 bases lay between the germline ends. The V gene's germline CDR1 is MNHEY and CDR2 SVGEGT. The CDR3 runs 16 residues. The CDR3 loop reads CASSYPNRASNQPQHF. The CDR3 region has the DNA TGTGCCAGCAGTTACCCAAACAGGGCCAGCAATCAGCCCCAGCATTTT.

This sequence joins TRBV6-5 and TRBJ1-1; no clear D. Trimming left V 2 bases short and J 4 bases short, with 11 bases between. The germline V gene has CDR1 MNHEY and CDR2 SVGAGI. This CDR3 contains 14 residues. The CDR3 coding sequence is TGTGCCAGCAGTTACGGAGGGAGAGGCACTGAAGCTTTCTTT. Protein sequence: CASSYGGRGTEAFF.

As concerns this clone: The same CDR3 arises from other DNA sequences in this sample as well. The V call is TRBV12-3 or TRBV12-4, the J call TRBJ2-5, with TRBD1 as a possible D gene (6 bases). V lost 2 bases, J lost 3 bases, and 7 bases lay in between. CDR3 length: 13 amino acids. This chain's CDR3 is CASSLNREETQYF. CDR3 nucleotides: TGTGCCAGCAGTTTAAACAGGGAAGAGACCCAGTACTTC.

This clone was detected only a few times. V and J are TRBV10-3 and TRBJ2-1, with 9 bases that match TRBD2. The CDR3 totals 15 residues. Germline lookup yields CDR1 ENHRY and CDR2 SYGVKD. The V segment lost 5 bases and the J segment 4 bases; nucleotides outside the gene matches: 6. DNA for the CDR3: TGTGCCATCAGTTCGGGACTAGCCGGATACAATGAGCAGTTCTTC. This translates into CAISSGLAGYNEQFF.

V gene TRBV10-3 combines with J gene TRBJ1-1; D is ambiguous. The germline V gene has CDR1 ENHRY and CDR2 SYGVKD. CDR3 length: 13 residues. The V end lost 0 bases, the J end lost 4 bases, and 6 bases lay between the germline ends. As DNA, the CDR3 is TGTGCCATCAGTGAGTCTCAGTCCACTGAAGCTTTCTTT. Its translation: CAISESQSTEAFF.

The V gene is TRBV24-1, the J gene TRBJ1-2, with a possible D match to TRBD1 (5 bases). V shed 2 bases and J shed 5 bases, with 11 bases lying between them. Germline-derived CDR1 and CDR2 are KGHDR and SFDVKD. This CDR3 has 14 amino acids. The CDR3 loop is CATSDYTEGYGYTF. CDR3 DNA: TGTGCCACCAGTGATTACACGGAGGGGTATGGCTACACCTTC.

The J gene is TRBJ2-7, the V gene TRBV9, with D perhaps matching TRBD2 (6 bases). V was pared by 3 bases and J by 5 bases, with 6 bases between. The CDR3 runs 11 residues. Germline CDR1 reads SGDLS; CDR2 reads YYNGEE. CDR3 DNA sequence: TGTGCCAGCAGCGGGGGGGACGAGCAGTACTTC. The encoded protein is CASSGGDEQYF.

CDR3 region: CASWGGLPWYNEQFF. The CDR3 DNA sequence: TGTGCCAGCTGGGGGGGGCTTCCCTGGTACAATGAGCAGTTCTTC. The genes are TRBV21-1 and TRBJ2-1; the table gives TRBD2 as D, unverified against the DNA. TRBV21-1 is designated a pseudogene. CDR3 length: 15 residues.

This sequence joins TRBV2 and TRBJ1-2; no definite D call. CDR3 length: 17 amino acids. Trimming removed 8 bases from V and 2 bases from J, with 24 bases in between. CDR1 and CDR2 from the germline V gene are SNHLY and FYNNEI. CDR3 bases: TGTGCCAGCTTACCTCGTGCCGGGAGATCCTTAAACTATGGCTACACCTTC. This gives the protein CASLPRAGRSLNYGYTF.

This rearrangement joins TRBV30 to TRBJ1-2; D perhaps matches TRBD1 (5 bases). This CDR3 has 14 residues. Germline-derived CDR1 and CDR2 are GTSNPN and SVGIG (reference sequence). V was trimmed by 1 base and J by 5 bases, leaving 14 bases between them. The CDR3 spells CAWSADQGRYGYTF. The CDR3 bases are TGTGCCTGGAGTGCTGACCAGGGAAGATATGGCTACACCTTC.

A remark on this clone: Other DNA sequences from this sample encode an identical CDR3 as well. The chain combines TRBV20-1 with TRBJ1-1, with 8 bases lining up with TRBD1. CDR1 is DFQATT and CDR2 is SNEGSKA in the germline V gene (reference sequence). The CDR3 covers 11 residues. The CDR3 spells CRGQGGTEAFF. The CDR3 DNA sequence: TGCAGAGGACAGGGTGGCACTGAAGCTTTCTTT.

This clone is a singleton in its sample. The J gene is TRBJ1-3, the V gene TRBV11-3; D may be TRBD1 (5 bases). Germline loops: CDR1 SGHNT, CDR2 YENEEA. This CDR3 has 14 amino acids. Deletions cut 1 base from V and 2 bases from J, with 6 bases between. The CDR3, as DNA: TGTGCCAGCAGCTTAGGGACAACTGGAAACACCATATATTTT. It is translated as CASSLGTTGNTIYF.

The rearrangement joins TRBV7-2 to TRBJ2-7, with D perhaps matching TRBD2 (6 bases). V was pared by 4 bases and J by 2 bases, with 15 bases between. This CDR3 has 15 residues. Germline V gene lookup returns CDR1 SGHTA and CDR2 FQGNSA. The CDR3: CASSSPAGLPYEQYF. CDR3 DNA: TGTGCCAGCAGCTCGCCTGCGGGACTTCCCTACGAGCAGTACTTC.

The chain employs TRBV14 and TRBJ1-4; D is possibly TRBD1 (6 bases). CDR3 length: 15 residues. V was trimmed by 0 bases and J by 8 bases, leaving 13 bases between them. The germline CDR1 and CDR2 sequences are SGHDN and FVKESK. The CDR3 reads CASSQDRYRGEKLFF. The CDR3 nucleotides are TGTGCCAGCAGCCAAGATCGGTATAGGGGGGAAAAACTGTTTTTT.

The chain is built from TRBV5-4 and TRBJ2-2; 8 bases are shared with TRBD2. This CDR3 spans 14 amino acids. Trimming cost V 2 bases and J 6 bases; bases outside gene matches: 3. Germline lookup yields CDR1 SGHNT and CDR2 YYREEE (reference sequence). Here the CDR3 DNA reads TGTGCCAGCAGCTTCTCGCGGGGGGCCGGGGAGCTGTTTTTT. Protein product: CASSFSRGAGELFF.

The chain is built from TRBV21-1 and TRBJ1-1. TRBV21-1 constitutes a pseudogene. The CDR3 has 14 amino acids. CDR3 sequence: CASSKWGGLTEAFF. In DNA form, the CDR3 reads TGTGCCAGCAGCAAATGGGGGGGTCTCACTGAAGCTTTCTTT.

The J gene is TRBJ2-7, the V gene TRBV2, with TRBD2 matching 14 bases. V was clipped by 6 bases and J by 0 bases; unmatched bases: 10. This CDR3 is 18 amino acids long. Germline CDR1 reads SNHLY; CDR2 reads FYNNEI. CDR3 nucleotides: TGTGCCAGCAGCAAAGGGACGGGACTAGCGGGAGCCTCCTACGAGCAGTACTTC. This translates into CASSKGTGLAGASYEQYF.

The chain combines TRBV15 with TRBJ2-5, with D maybe TRBD2 (6 bases). CDR1 and CDR2 (germline): LNHNV, YYDKDF (reference sequence). The CDR3 runs to 14 residues. The V and J ends lost 3 bases and 5 bases respectively, with 13 bases between them. The CDR3 DNA reads TGTGCCACCAGCAGGGCCTCTGCGGGGGAGACCCAGTACTTC. Protein: CATSRASAGETQYF.

The chain has TRBV5-6 and TRBJ2-1; 8 bases match TRBD2. The CDR3 covers 13 residues. With 6 bases clipped from V and 7 bases from J, the junction kept 6 bases outside the gene matches. Germline V gene lookup returns CDR1 SGHDT and CDR2 YYEEEE. The CDR3 region has the DNA TGTGCCAGCAATAGCGGGGTCGGTAATGAGCAGTTCTTC. Its translation is CASNSGVGNEQFF.

The chain recombines TRBV6-5 with TRBJ1-2, with 11 bases lining up with TRBD1. This CDR3 spans 14 amino acids. V was clipped by 4 bases and J by 4 bases; unmatched bases: 2. From germline, CDR1 is MNHEY and CDR2 SVGAGI. The CDR3 protein is CASSFGQGAYGYTF. DNA for the CDR3: TGTGCCAGCAGTTTTGGACAGGGGGCCTATGGCTACACCTTC.